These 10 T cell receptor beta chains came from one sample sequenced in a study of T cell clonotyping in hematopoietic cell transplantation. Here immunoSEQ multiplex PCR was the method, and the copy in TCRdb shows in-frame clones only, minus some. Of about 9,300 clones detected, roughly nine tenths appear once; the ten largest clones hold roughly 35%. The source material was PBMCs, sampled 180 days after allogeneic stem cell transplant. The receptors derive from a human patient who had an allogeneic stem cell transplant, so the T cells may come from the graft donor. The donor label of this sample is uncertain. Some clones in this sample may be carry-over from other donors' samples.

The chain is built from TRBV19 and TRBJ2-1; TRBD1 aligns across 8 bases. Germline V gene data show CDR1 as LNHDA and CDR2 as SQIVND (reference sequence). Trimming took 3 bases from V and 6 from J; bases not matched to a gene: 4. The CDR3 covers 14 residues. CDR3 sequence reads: CASSMGQAANEQFF. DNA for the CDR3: TGTGCCAGTAGTATGGGACAGGCGGCCAATGAGCAGTTCTTC.

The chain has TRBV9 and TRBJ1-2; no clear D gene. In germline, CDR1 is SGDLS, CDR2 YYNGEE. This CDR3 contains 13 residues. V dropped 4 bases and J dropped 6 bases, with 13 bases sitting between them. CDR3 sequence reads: CASSLVEIDGYTF. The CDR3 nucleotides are TGTGCCAGCAGCCTAGTAGAGATCGATGGCTACACCTTC.

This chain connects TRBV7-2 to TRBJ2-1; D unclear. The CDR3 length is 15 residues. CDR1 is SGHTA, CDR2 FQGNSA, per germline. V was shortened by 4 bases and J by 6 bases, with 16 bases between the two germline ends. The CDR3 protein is CASSSYTRSGNEQFF. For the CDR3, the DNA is TGTGCCAGCAGCTCCTATACTCGATCAGGCAATGAGCAGTTCTTC.

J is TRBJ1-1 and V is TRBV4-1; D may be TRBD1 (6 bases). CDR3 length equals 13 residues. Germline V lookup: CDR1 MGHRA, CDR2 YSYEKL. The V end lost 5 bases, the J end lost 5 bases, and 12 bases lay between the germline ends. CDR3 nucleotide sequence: TGCGCCAGCAGCTTGCGAGGGGGGACTGAAGCTTTCTTT. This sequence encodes CASSLRGGTEAFF.

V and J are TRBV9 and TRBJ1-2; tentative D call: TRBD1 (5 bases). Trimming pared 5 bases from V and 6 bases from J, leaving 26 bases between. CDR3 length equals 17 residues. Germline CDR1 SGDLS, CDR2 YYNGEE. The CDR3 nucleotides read TGTGCCAGCAGTTCGTGGGGAAAGGGACTAGTAAGACATGGCTACACCTTC. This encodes CASSSWGKGLVRHGYTF.

As DNA, the CDR3 is TGTGCCAGCAGCTTAAGTCCCTCCTACAATGAGCAGTTCTTC. Translated: CASSLSPSYNEQFF. The genes are TRBV7-7 and TRBJ2-1; D is unresolved. Germline V gene data show CDR1 as SSHAT and CDR2 as FNYEAQ (reference sequence). Trimming stripped 2 bases from V and 0 bases from J, with 5 bases between. There are 14 residues in the CDR3.

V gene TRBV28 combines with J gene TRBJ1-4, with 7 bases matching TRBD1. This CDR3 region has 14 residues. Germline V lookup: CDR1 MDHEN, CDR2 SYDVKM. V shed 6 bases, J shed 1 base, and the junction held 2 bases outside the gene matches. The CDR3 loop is CASSHRGTNEKLFF. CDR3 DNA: TGTGCCAGCAGCCACAGGGGAACTAATGAAAAACTGTTTTTT.

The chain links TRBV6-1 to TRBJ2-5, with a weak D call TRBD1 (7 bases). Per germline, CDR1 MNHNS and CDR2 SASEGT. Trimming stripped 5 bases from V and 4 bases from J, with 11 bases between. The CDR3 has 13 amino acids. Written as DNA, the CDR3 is TGTGCCAGCAGTCGCCAGGGGGGAGAGACCCAGTACTTC. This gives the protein CASSRQGGETQYF.

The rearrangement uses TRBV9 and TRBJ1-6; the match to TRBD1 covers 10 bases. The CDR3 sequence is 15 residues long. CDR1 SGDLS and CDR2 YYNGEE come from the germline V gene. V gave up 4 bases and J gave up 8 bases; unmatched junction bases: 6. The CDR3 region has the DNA TGTGCCAGCAGCATTAGGACAGGGGGTGATTCACCCCTCCACTTT. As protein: CASSIRTGGDSPLHF.

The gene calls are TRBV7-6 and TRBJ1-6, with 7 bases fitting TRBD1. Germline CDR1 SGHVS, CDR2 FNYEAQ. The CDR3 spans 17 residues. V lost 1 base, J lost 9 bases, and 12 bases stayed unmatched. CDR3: CASSLERTGSSLSPLHF. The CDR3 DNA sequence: TGTGCCAGCAGCTTAGAAAGGACAGGATCGAGCCTTTCACCCCTCCACTTT.